Below are 25 T cell receptor beta chains sequenced from a single sample in a study of cytomegalovirus exposure and HLA in healthy donors. PCR primers comprised 60 Vbeta and 13 Jbeta primers. Produced via immunoSEQ multiplex PCR; TCRdb's table is partial and in-frame only. The sample has 120,000 or so clones, around 80% seen once. The material sequenced was PBMCs. The receptors were gathered from a woman aged 45-65 years in good health and CMV-seropositive.

V is TRBV30 and J is TRBJ2-3; 13 bases are shared with TRBD2. J gave up 10 bases and V 2 bases, and 6 bases lay outside the gene matches. This CDR3 has 14 residues. CDR1 is GTSNPN, CDR2 SVGIG, per germline (reference sequence). CDR3 residues: CAWSLGLAGTAQYF. CDR3 nucleotide sequence: TGTGCCTGGAGTTTGGGACTAGCGGGGACGGCGCAGTATTTT. The full variable domain, in which reference TRBV30 and TRBJ2-3 provide the parts outside the CDR3, is SQTIHQWPATLVQPVGSPLSLECTVEGTSNPNLYWYRQAAGRGLQLLFYSVGIGQISSEVPQNLSASRPQDRQFILSSKKLLLSDSGFYLCAWSLGLAGTAQYFGPGTRLTVL.

This clone was counted between two and nine times. The V and J genes are TRBV2 and TRBJ2-7; D gene unclear. The germline CDR1 and CDR2 sequences are SNHLY and FYNNEI. CDR3 length: 14 residues. The V gene lost 6 bases and the J gene lost 4 bases, with 16 bases spanning the gap. CDR3: CASSDSAGGYEQYF. The CDR3 DNA sequence: TGTGCCAGCAGCGACTCCGCTGGCGGATACGAGCAGTACTTC.

The gene calls are TRBV5-1 and TRBJ1-4; 11 nucleotides match TRBD1. This CDR3 contains 17 residues. J was trimmed by 8 bases and V by 0 bases; bases with no gene match: 9. Germline V gene lookup returns CDR1 SGHRS and CDR2 YFSETQ. The CDR3 region is CASSLGTGGSGYEKLFF. The CDR3 region has the DNA TGCGCCAGCAGCTTGGGGACAGGGGGCTCGGGATACGAAAAACTGTTTTTT.

The chain carries TRBV5-1 and TRBJ2-7; TRBD2 might be the D (6 bases). Per the germline V gene, CDR1 is SGHRS and CDR2 is YFSETQ. Trimming removed 4 bases at V and 5 bases at J, with 19 bases between. The CDR3 contains 15 residues. In DNA, the CDR3 is TGCGCCAGCAGCCTTGGGACTGCCGCTCTCCACGAGCAGTACTTC. Residues: CASSLGTAALHEQYF.

The V gene is TRBV7-8, the J gene TRBJ2-1, with a weak D call TRBD2 (6 bases). Trimming shortened V by 4 bases and J by 9 bases, and 13 bases separated the two germline ends. The germline CDR1 and CDR2 sequences are SGHVS and FQNEAQ. There are 13 residues in the CDR3. The DNA of the CDR3 is TGTGCCAGCAGCTATGGGGGGTCGGGTGAGCAGTTCTTC. It encodes CASSYGGSGEQFF.

The chain carries TRBV2 and TRBJ2-4; 12 bases line up with TRBD2. With V trimmed by 5 bases and J by 2 bases, 7 bases remained unmatched. The CDR3 contains 17 residues. Germline values: CDR1 SNHLY, CDR2 FYNNEI. The DNA for the CDR3 is TGTGCCAGCAGTCGCCGGACTAGCGGGGCGACCAAAAACATTCAGTACTTC. It translates to CASSRRTSGATKNIQYF.

The CDR3, as DNA: TGCAGCGTTGAGCTAGCGGGGGGGCGAAGCTCCTACAATGAGCAGTTCTTC. Translating it yields CSVELAGGRSSYNEQFF. The chain recombines TRBV29-1 with TRBJ2-1; TRBD2 agrees at 12 bases. The ends lost 3 bases at V and 0 bases at J; junction bases unmatched: 6. The CDR3 length is 17 residues. CDR1 SQVTM and CDR2 ANQGSEA come from the germline V gene.

This clone was detected once. The rearrangement joins TRBV14 to TRBJ2-1; D is ambiguous. The CDR3 is 14 residues long. V gave up 8 bases and J gave up 6 bases, with 17 bases separating them. The germline gives CDR1 SGHDN, CDR2 FVKESK. CDR3 sequence: CASGGAPLFNEQFF. The CDR3 nucleotides are TGTGCCAGCGGTGGAGCTCCTCTATTCAATGAGCAGTTCTTC.

The J gene is TRBJ2-7, the V gene TRBV5-6; the D gene is possibly TRBD2 (6 bases). V was trimmed by 5 bases and J by 0 bases, leaving 9 bases between them. The CDR3 totals 13 residues. The germline gives CDR1 SGHDT, CDR2 YYEEEE. Here the CDR3 reads CASREGFSYEQYF. CDR3 sequence (DNA): TGTGCCAGCAGGGAGGGGTTCTCCTACGAGCAGTACTTC.

V is TRBV14 and J is TRBJ1-4, with D perhaps TRBD1 (6 bases). This CDR3 is built from 16 residues. The germline V and J ends were trimmed by 1 base and 7 bases, with 16 bases remaining between them. Germline loops: CDR1 SGHDN, CDR2 FVKESK. The CDR3 coding sequence is TGTGCCAGCAGCCAAGCACTACAGGGAAGGCGTGAAAAACTGTTTTTT. Translating it yields CASSQALQGRREKLFF.

This chain links TRBV5-1 with TRBJ2-3; TRBD2 matches at 12 bases. With 0 bases clipped from V and 7 bases from J, the junction kept 6 bases outside the gene matches. The CDR3 loop spans 16 amino acids. Germline loops: CDR1 SGHRS, CDR2 YFSETQ. CDR3 sequence: CASSLAATSGSNTQYF. The CDR3 coding sequence is TGCGCCAGCAGCTTGGCCGCGACTAGCGGGAGTAATACGCAGTATTTT.

This clone has at least ten counts. V usage is TRBV10-3 and J usage is TRBJ2-7, with D possibly being TRBD2 (6 bases). The CDR3 runs 11 residues. Trimming cost V 4 bases and J 5 bases, with 6 bases left between them. Germline-derived CDR1 and CDR2 are ENHRY and SYGVKD. The CDR3 region has the DNA TGTGCCATCAGTGGGGGGGACGAGCAGTACTTC. Translating gives CAISGGDEQYF.

The table lists this clone with a few counts. The V and J genes are TRBV7-9 and TRBJ1-1; a possible D gene is TRBD1 (6 bases). The germline gives CDR1 SEHNR, CDR2 FQNEAQ (reference sequence). V was shortened by 3 bases and J by 8 bases, with 13 bases between the two germline ends. CDR3 length equals 13 residues. In DNA, the CDR3 is TGTGCCAGCAGCTTGGGACATTTTGCCGAAGCTTTCTTT. Its translation: CASSLGHFAEAFF.

The chain combines TRBV18 with TRBJ2-7, with D possibly matching TRBD2 (5 bases). CDR3 size: 15 residues. V lost 3 bases to trimming and J lost 5 bases, with 17 bases between them. Germline CDR1 reads KGHSH; CDR2 reads LQKENI. In DNA, the CDR3 is TGTGCCAGCTCACCTCGGGGATCCCCTCGCGACGAGCAGTACTTC. This translates into CASSPRGSPRDEQYF.

The CDR3 DNA sequence: TGTGCCAGCAGCCCCCAGGGGGCTAATGAAAAACTGTTTTTT. It yields the protein CASSPQGANEKLFF. J is TRBJ1-4 and V is TRBV7-9; 7 bases align to TRBD1. The CDR3 consists of 14 residues. With V trimmed by 5 bases and J by 3 bases, 3 bases remained unmatched. Per the germline V gene, CDR1 is SEHNR and CDR2 is FQNEAQ (reference sequence).

This clone turned up a few times. The chain couples TRBV7-9 to TRBJ1-2; D is perhaps TRBD1 (5 bases). From germline, CDR1 is SEHNR and CDR2 FQNEAQ (reference sequence). The CDR3 is made up of 15 amino acids. Between the trimmed V and J ends, which lost 3 bases and 0 bases, there was a span of 11 bases. The CDR3 spells CASSLAGNPNYGYTF. The CDR3 DNA reads TGTGCCAGCAGCTTGGCAGGGAACCCTAACTATGGCTACACCTTC.

The chain has TRBV11-3 and TRBJ1-1; D not certain. Deletions cut 3 bases from V and 6 bases from J, with 8 bases between. The CDR3 contains 12 residues. From germline, CDR1 is SGHNT and CDR2 YENEEA. CDR3: CASSFFSPEAFF. The CDR3, as DNA: TGTGCCAGCAGCTTTTTTAGCCCTGAAGCTTTCTTT.

The gene calls are TRBV7-9 and TRBJ2-7; 10 nucleotides agree with TRBD1. Germline V gene sequence: CDR1 SEHNR, CDR2 FQNEAQ (reference sequence). V lost 1 base, J lost 5 bases, and 2 bases stayed unmatched. This CDR3 has 14 residues. For the CDR3, the DNA is TGTGCCAGCAGCTTAGTAGGGACAGGGGACGAGCAGTACTTC. Protein: CASSLVGTGDEQYF. Combining the CDR3 with reference TRBV7-9 and TRBJ2-7 gives the whole variable domain DTGVSQNPRHKITKRGQNVTFRCDPISEHNRLYWYRQTLGQGPEFLTYFQNEAQLEKSRLLSDRFSAERPKGSFSTLEIQRTEQGDSAMYLCASSLVGTGDEQYFGPGTRLTVT.

V gene TRBV5-1 combines with J gene TRBJ2-2, with 9 positions matching TRBD2. CDR3 length: 15 amino acids. V shed 4 bases, J shed 3 bases, and the junction held 4 bases outside the gene matches. Germline lookup yields CDR1 SGHRS and CDR2 YFSETQ. CDR3 nucleotide sequence: TGCGCCAGCAGCCGCGGGGGGGCCGACACCGGGGAGCTGTTTTTT. Translating gives CASSRGGADTGELFF.

The chain recombines TRBV14 with TRBJ1-2; no clear D. The CDR3 runs 17 residues. Germline-derived CDR1 and CDR2 are SGHDN and FVKESK. The V end was cut by 5 bases, the J end by 0 bases, with 19 bases between. In DNA, the CDR3 is TGTGCCAGCAGCTCAGTACTGGGCGTGGAAGCTAACTATGGCTACACCTTC. Protein sequence: CASSSVLGVEANYGYTF.

In regard to this clone: This sample includes further DNA sequences coding for the same CDR3. The gene calls are TRBV7-9 and TRBJ1-1; possible D gene TRBD1, 5 bases. V lost 3 bases, J lost 2 bases, and 7 bases lay in between. The CDR3 extends over 13 amino acids. Germline lookup yields CDR1 SEHNR and CDR2 FQNEAQ (reference sequence). The CDR3 coding sequence is TGTGCCAGCAGCTTGCAGGGAAACACTGAAGCTTTCTTT. It yields the protein CASSLQGNTEAFF.

V and J are TRBV6-5 and TRBJ1-1; D uncertain. V was pared by 2 bases and J by 5 bases, with 6 bases between. CDR1 is MNHEY, CDR2 SVGAGI, per germline. The CDR3 contains 12 residues. The CDR3 protein is CASSYPVTEAFF. The CDR3 DNA is TGTGCCAGCAGTTACCCCGTTACTGAAGCTTTCTTT.

This chain uses TRBV18 with TRBJ1-1, with 8 bases fitting TRBD1. V shed 3 bases and J 6 bases; nucleotides not matched to a gene: 9. The CDR3 is 15 amino acids. In germline, CDR1 is KGHSH, CDR2 LQKENI. The CDR3 here is CASSPWTGTGSEAFF. In DNA form, the CDR3 reads TGTGCCAGCTCACCTTGGACAGGGACGGGCTCTGAAGCTTTCTTT.

This clone has a handful of counts. The chain employs TRBV5-1 and TRBJ2-1; 7 bases line up with TRBD2. The CDR3 consists of 16 residues. V lost 3 bases to trimming and J lost 2 bases; unmatched junction nucleotides: 8. Per the germline V gene, CDR1 is SGHRS and CDR2 is YFSETQ. CDR3 nucleotide sequence: TGCGCCAGCAGCTGGCAACCCGGGACTACCTACAATGAGCAGTTCTTC. Its protein is CASSWQPGTTYNEQFF.

Details on this clone: This same CDR3 is encoded by further DNA sequences in the sample. The rearrangement joins TRBV5-4 to TRBJ2-1; 7 nucleotides align to TRBD2. The germline CDR1 and CDR2 sequences are SGHNT and YYREEE (reference sequence). CDR3 length: 14 residues. With V trimmed by 1 base and J by 4 bases, 2 bases remained unmatched. This chain's CDR3 is CASSLLAAYNEQFF. The CDR3 coding sequence is TGTGCCAGCAGCTTGCTAGCGGCATACAATGAGCAGTTCTTC.